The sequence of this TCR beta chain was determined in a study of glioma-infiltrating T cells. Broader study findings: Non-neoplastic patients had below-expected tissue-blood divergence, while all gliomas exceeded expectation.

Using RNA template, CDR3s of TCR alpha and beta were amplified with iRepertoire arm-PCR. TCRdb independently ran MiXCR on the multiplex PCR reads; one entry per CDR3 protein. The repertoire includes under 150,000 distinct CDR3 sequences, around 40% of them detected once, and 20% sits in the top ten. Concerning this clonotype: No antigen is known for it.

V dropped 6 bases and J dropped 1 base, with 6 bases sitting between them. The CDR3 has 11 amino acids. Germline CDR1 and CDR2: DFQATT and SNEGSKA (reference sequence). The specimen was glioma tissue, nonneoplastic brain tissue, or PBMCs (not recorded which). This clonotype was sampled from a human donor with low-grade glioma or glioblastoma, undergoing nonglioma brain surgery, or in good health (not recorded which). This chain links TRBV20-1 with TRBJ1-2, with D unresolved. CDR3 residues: CSASVNYGYTF. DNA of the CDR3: TGCAGTGCGTCGGTTAACTATGGCTACACCTTC.